These T cell receptor beta chains were read from a single sample in a study of blood T cells in healthy people across ages. TCRdb itself ran the 5' RACE reads through MiXCR, one entry per CDR3 protein. This sample carries roughly 860,000 distinct CDR3 sequences, around two thirds of them seen once, and the ten largest clones take 25% to 35%. Sequencing was carried out using blood. The receptor set was obtained from a man under 40 in good health. The CDR3 runs from the conserved cysteine through the conserved F or W.

v_call: TRBV12-3/TRBV12-4; j_call: TRBJ1-2; cdr3_aa: CASSPLGTGKTYTF
v_call: TRBV7-2; j_call: TRBJ2-2; cdr3_aa: CASGLVRRLVGELFF
v_call: TRBV20-1; j_call: TRBJ2-1; cdr3_aa: CSAGRTGTYNEQFF
v_call: TRBV5-1; j_call: TRBJ2-1; cdr3_aa: CASSLTPQESYEQFF
v_call: TRBV10-3; j_call: TRBJ1-4; cdr3_aa: CAISASGATNEKLFF
v_call: TRBV29-1; j_call: TRBJ2-5; cdr3_aa: CSVETGGPRETQYF
v_call: TRBV9; j_call: TRBJ2-7; cdr3_aa: CASSPARPSYEQYF
v_call: TRBV5-1; j_call: TRBJ1-5; cdr3_aa: CASSWGGGGNQPQHF
v_call: TRBV6-5; j_call: -; cdr3_aa: CASRNQGTQYF
v_call: TRBV7-2; j_call: TRBJ2-5; cdr3_aa: CASTYSSGQETQYF
v_call: TRBV24-1; j_call: TRBJ1-1; cdr3_aa: CATSDSKGSHNDAFF
v_call: TRBV20-1; j_call: TRBJ2-5; cdr3_aa: CSANTDGYNEQYF
v_call: TRBV4-2; j_call: TRBJ2-1; cdr3_aa: CASSQNTYEQFF
v_call: TRBV29-1; j_call: TRBJ2-3; cdr3_aa: CSVEGQGLADTQYF